Following are 14 T cell receptor beta chains from one sample sequenced in a study of vaccination effects on CD4 cells after COVID-19. These receptors are not linked to any known antigen. Antigen-specific CD4+ T cell clonotypes were called by their expansion after viral peptide-pool culture in ViraFEST. Following 10 days of culture, CD4+ T cells were isolated. It was two doses of either the BNT162b2 or mRNA-1273 vaccine that participants received. Sequenced by immunoSEQ multiplex PCR; TCRdb stores in-frame clones only, minus some. The sample contains approximately 26,000 clones, 75% to 80% of which appear only once. The sequences come from CD4+ T cells from PBMCs cultured with SARS-CoV-2 spike peptides, collected after COVID-19 vaccination. These receptors came from a human donor who received a COVID-19 vaccine. Some clones in this sample may be carry-over from other donors' samples.

V is TRBV7-8 and J is TRBJ2-1; tentative D call: TRBD1 (6 bases). Per germline, CDR1 SGHVS and CDR2 FQNEAQ. Trimming removed 5 bases at V and 4 bases at J, with 9 bases between. The CDR3 covers 13 residues. The DNA for the CDR3 is TGTGCCAGCAGCACCGACAGGTACAATGAGCAGTTCTTC. The encoded protein is CASSTDRYNEQFF.

The chain recombines TRBV7-2 with TRBJ1-2; TRBD1 aligns across 7 bases. After removal of 5 bases from V and 2 bases from J, the junction contained 11 bases not matched to a gene. CDR1 and CDR2 (germline): SGHTA, FQGNSA. The CDR3 consists of 16 residues. The CDR3 protein is CASSPSGTALNYGYTF. CDR3 in DNA: TGTGCCAGCAGCCCTTCCGGGACAGCCTTGAACTATGGCTACACCTTC.

CDR3 amino acids: CASSPTAPADTQYF. For the CDR3, the DNA is TGTGCCAGCAGCCCTACGGCCCCGGCAGATACGCAGTATTTT. The V call is TRBV7-8, the J call TRBJ2-3; D not certain. The V gene lost 5 bases and the J gene lost 4 bases, with 13 bases spanning the gap. The germline V gene has CDR1 SGHVS and CDR2 FQNEAQ. The CDR3 loop spans 14 amino acids.

V gene TRBV19 combines with J gene TRBJ2-3; 7 positions agree with TRBD1. The CDR3 sequence is 15 residues long. The V gene end was trimmed by 6 bases and the J gene end by 1 base; junction bases not matched to a gene: 7. Germline lookup yields CDR1 LNHDA and CDR2 SQIVND (reference sequence). In DNA, the CDR3 is TGTGCCAGTAGCACACAGGGGTGGGGCACAGATACGCAGTATTTT. Translation: CASSTQGWGTDTQYF.

This chain links TRBV18 with TRBJ2-5; 10 bases map to TRBD2. The V and J ends lost 3 bases and 1 base, in that order; junction bases with no gene match: 2. CDR1 KGHSH and CDR2 LQKENI come from the germline V gene. CDR3 length equals 15 residues. CDR3 in DNA: TGTGCCAGCTCACCTCTAGCGGGGGCCCAAGAGACCCAGTACTTC. It encodes CASSPLAGAQETQYF.

The chain joins TRBV6-1 to TRBJ1-6; D gene unclear. Trimming took 1 base from V and 9 from J, leaving 13 bases between them. Germline CDR1 reads MNHNS; CDR2 reads SASEGT. The CDR3 has 15 residues. This CDR3 is CASSEVRAVGSPLHF. The CDR3 DNA reads as TGTGCCAGCAGTGAAGTTCGGGCCGTCGGTTCACCCCTCCACTTT.

For the CDR3, the DNA is TGTGCCAGCAGCTTCGGACTAGCGCGCACAGATACGCAGTATTTT. This gives the protein CASSFGLARTDTQYF. The V and J genes are TRBV7-2 and TRBJ2-3; 9 bases are shared with TRBD2. J was trimmed by 1 base and V by 3 bases; bases with no gene match: 2. This CDR3 is 15 amino acids long. CDR1 and CDR2 from the germline V gene are SGHTA and FQGNSA.

The chain uses TRBV7-2 and TRBJ2-5, with D possibly being TRBD2 (6 bases). V lost 1 base and J 5 bases, leaving 11 bases between the germline ends. Germline V gene sequence: CDR1 SGHTA, CDR2 FQGNSA. The CDR3 runs 14 residues. The CDR3 protein is CASSLVRGIETQYF. The CDR3, as DNA: TGTGCCAGCAGCTTAGTACGGGGGATTGAGACCCAGTACTTC.

DNA for the CDR3: TGTGCCAGCAGTCCGCGGGTAGGCACTGAAGCTTTCTTT. Encoded protein: CASSPRVGTEAFF. This chain joins TRBV27 and TRBJ1-1; D remains unclear. Germline V gene data show CDR1 as MNHEY and CDR2 as SMNVEV (reference sequence). The CDR3 length is 13 residues. Deletions cut 5 bases from V and 4 bases from J, with 11 bases between.

The chain uses TRBV6-4 and TRBJ2-5, with D possibly being TRBD2 (5 bases). V was trimmed by 6 bases and J by 0 bases, leaving 11 bases between them. The length of the CDR3 is 14 residues. The germline gives CDR1 MRHNA, CDR2 SNTAGT. The CDR3: CASREGRNQETQYF. The CDR3 nucleotides read TGTGCCAGCAGGGAAGGGAGAAACCAAGAGACCCAGTACTTC.

This rearrangement joins TRBV6-2 or TRBV6-3 to TRBJ2-2, with D perhaps TRBD2 (6 bases). CDR1 is MNHEY and CDR2 is SVGEGT in the germline V gene. Between the trimmed V and J ends, which lost 5 bases and 0 bases, there was a span of 10 bases. The CDR3 runs to 15 residues. CDR3 region: CASSLRGTNTGELFF. CDR3 bases: TGTGCCAGCAGTCTCCGGGGGACGAACACCGGGGAGCTGTTTTTT.

The chain has TRBV25-1 and TRBJ2-5; D not resolved. The CDR3 consists of 14 residues. With 1 base removed from V and 4 bases from J, the gap between germline ends came to 10 bases. Germline CDR1 reads MGHDK; CDR2 reads SYGVNS. In DNA, the CDR3 is TGTGCCAGCAGTGAATCTGGCAGGCCAGAGACCCAGTACTTC. It codes for CASSESGRPETQYF.

This clone showed up just once. This chain joins TRBV20-1 and TRBJ1-2; D unclear. The V end was cut by 7 bases, the J end by 2 bases, with 5 bases between. Germline CDR1 reads DFQATT; CDR2 reads SNEGSKA (reference sequence). This CDR3 comprises 10 residues. The CDR3 nucleotides are TGCAGTGAAGAGAACTATGGCTACACCTTC. Protein: CSEENYGYTF.

The chain employs TRBV6-5 and TRBJ2-5, with D hard to call. This CDR3 contains 16 residues. Germline assignment: CDR1 MNHEY and CDR2 SVGAGI. Deletions cut 4 bases from V and 5 bases from J, with 20 bases between. This CDR3 is CASSSISGQAAETQYF. CDR3 in DNA: TGTGCCAGCAGTTCCATCTCGGGTCAGGCTGCGGAGACCCAGTACTTC.